These 14 T cell receptor beta chains share one sample of origin, sequenced in a study of identical twins (dated by TCRdb to 2016 to 2017). The library relied on 5' RACE. Data came from an Illumina HiSeq 2000. TCRdb reworked the public reads: Q25 trimming with fastp, MiXCR clone assembly, productive beta chains retained. Entries are consolidated by CDR3 protein sequence, retaining the most common genes and DNA. The table for this sample lists 1.5 million to 2 million distinct CDR3 sequences; around 33% of them were counted only once. Clones ranked in the top ten supply 0.27% of the sample. The material sequenced was cord blood. All receptors come from a newborn girl in good health.

The sample holds a few counts of this clonotype. This rearrangement joins TRBV27 to TRBJ1-6; D is uncertain. Looked up from germline, CDR1 is MNHEY and CDR2 is SMNVEV (reference sequence). Trimming removed 2 bases from V and 6 bases from J, with 11 bases in between. The CDR3 sequence is 15 residues long. CDR3: CASSLQADPNSPLHF. CDR3 nucleotide sequence: TGTGCCAGCAGTTTACAAGCCGACCCTAATTCACCCCTCCACTTT.

On this clonotype: This may be a read error: a much more frequent sequence differs by one nucleotide. V gene TRBV7-2 combines with J gene TRBJ2-3, with D unresolved. The germline V gene has CDR1 SGHTA and CDR2 FQGNSA. This CDR3 has 14 amino acids. The CDR3 loop reads CASSFSASTDTRYF. The CDR3 DNA is TGTGCCAGCAGCTTTTCGGCTTCCACAGATACGCGGTATTTT.

V is TRBV21-1 and J is TRBJ2-1; the table's D call, TRBD1, has no DNA check behind it. TRBV21-1 is marked as a pseudogene. CDR3 size: 14 residues. In nucleotides, the CDR3 is TGTGCCAGCGGTTACAGGGAGAAGTACAATGAGCAGTTCTTC. It yields the protein CASGYREKYNEQFF.

The chain has TRBV20-1 and TRBJ2-3; TRBD2 aligns across 8 bases. The CDR3 runs to 16 residues. Germline CDR1 reads DFQATT; CDR2 reads SNEGSKA (reference sequence). The junction had 8 bases not matched to a gene; V was cut back by 3 bases and J by 0 bases. The CDR3 DNA is TGCAGTGCTAGTTCCATAGCGGGGTCTAGCACAGATACGCAGTATTTT. Amino acid sequence: CSASSIAGSSTDTQYF.

This clonotype was observed many times. The gene calls are TRBV7-2 and TRBJ2-4, with D possibly matching TRBD2 (6 bases). The germline V gene encodes CDR1 SGHTA and CDR2 FQGNSA. The CDR3 extends over 15 amino acids. Trimming cost V 1 base and J 5 bases, with 12 bases left between them. The CDR3 sequence is CASSLVWRVENIQYF. CDR3 coding DNA: TGTGCCAGCAGCTTAGTGTGGAGGGTAGAAAACATTCAGTACTTC.

This clonotype has a handful of counts. The genes are TRBV5-5 and TRBJ1-2; 10 bases agree with TRBD1. The J segment lost 8 bases and the V segment lost 5 bases, leaving 12 bases of the junction unmatched. CDR3 length equals 15 residues. The germline V gene encodes CDR1 SGHKS and CDR2 YYEKEE (reference sequence). In DNA form, the CDR3 reads TGTGCCAGCAGTTATACCGGGACAGGGGTGGCGGGCTACACCTTC. Protein sequence: CASSYTGTGVAGYTF.

This clonotype has a handful of counts. The chain carries TRBV29-1 and TRBJ2-3, with D possibly matching TRBD2 (5 bases). Looked up from germline, CDR1 is SQVTM and CDR2 is ANQGSEA. The CDR3 runs to 16 residues. V shed 1 base and J shed 1 base, with 15 bases lying between them. The CDR3 loop reads CSVEGAGGIRTDTQYF. CDR3 nucleotide sequence: TGCAGCGTTGAAGGGGCGGGTGGGATCCGCACAGATACGCAGTATTTT.

This clonotype was seen a few times. This chain joins TRBV5-4 and TRBJ2-7; the D is unclear. The V end was cut by 2 bases, the J end by 0 bases, with 9 bases between. This CDR3 is 14 amino acids long. Looked up from germline, CDR1 is SGHNT and CDR2 is YYREEE (reference sequence). This chain's CDR3 is CASSLNPASYEQYF. In nucleotides, the CDR3 is TGTGCCAGCAGCTTAAACCCTGCCTCCTACGAGCAGTACTTC.

This chain joins TRBV5-6 and TRBJ2-3, with 7 nucleotides matching TRBD1. There are 15 residues in the CDR3. Germline assignment: CDR1 SGHDT and CDR2 YYEEEE. The trim removed 4 bases at V and 0 bases at J, leaving 5 bases unmatched. CDR3 in amino acids: CASSLPRGSTDTQYF. The CDR3, as DNA: TGTGCCAGCAGCCTTCCCAGGGGGAGCACAGATACGCAGTATTTT.

This clonotype was seen a few times. The CDR3 nucleotides read TGTGCCAGTAGTTCCCCCGGGACAGGGGATTTAGAGCAGTACTTC. Translated, it gives CASSSPGTGDLEQYF. The chain uses TRBV19 and TRBJ2-4; TRBD1 aligns across 10 bases. The CDR3 has 15 amino acids. Germline V gene data show CDR1 as LNHDA and CDR2 as SQIVND (reference sequence). V shed 5 bases, J shed 13 bases, and the junction held 14 bases outside the gene matches.

Many counts were recorded for this clonotype. The J gene is TRBJ2-1, the V gene TRBV10-3; D gene unclear. This CDR3 has 14 residues. V was trimmed by 3 bases and J by 5 bases, leaving 11 bases between them. In germline, CDR1 is ENHRY, CDR2 SYGVKD. The CDR3 DNA sequence: TGTGCCATCAGTGACCCCTCCACACACAATGAGCAGTTCTTC. Encoded protein: CAISDPSTHNEQFF.

J is TRBJ1-1 and V is TRBV6-5; 9 positions match TRBD1. The CDR3 sequence is 12 residues long. V shed 6 bases, J shed 10 bases, and the junction held 6 bases outside the gene matches. Germline assignment: CDR1 MNHEY and CDR2 SVGAGI. The CDR3 region has the DNA TGTGCCAGCAGCCAGGGACAGGGCGGAGCTTTCTTT. Amino acid sequence: CASSQGQGGAFF.

This clonotype showed up many times. The rearrangement links TRBV12-3 or TRBV12-4 to TRBJ1-2, with 9 bases identical to TRBD1. V dropped 5 bases and J dropped 3; count of bases not matched to a gene: 13. The CDR3 contains 17 residues. CDR3 sequence: CASSLWDYRGRDYGYTF. CDR3 sequence (DNA): TGTGCCAGCAGTCTATGGGATTACAGGGGGCGCGACTATGGCTACACCTTC.

This clonotype occurred a few times. The chain employs TRBV12-3 or TRBV12-4 and TRBJ1-2; D unclear. V was trimmed by 5 bases and J by 4 bases, leaving 11 bases between them. This CDR3 spans 13 amino acids. The CDR3 DNA sequence: TGTGCCAGCAGTATCGGGCGCCTCTATGGCTACACCTTC. Translated, it gives CASSIGRLYGYTF.